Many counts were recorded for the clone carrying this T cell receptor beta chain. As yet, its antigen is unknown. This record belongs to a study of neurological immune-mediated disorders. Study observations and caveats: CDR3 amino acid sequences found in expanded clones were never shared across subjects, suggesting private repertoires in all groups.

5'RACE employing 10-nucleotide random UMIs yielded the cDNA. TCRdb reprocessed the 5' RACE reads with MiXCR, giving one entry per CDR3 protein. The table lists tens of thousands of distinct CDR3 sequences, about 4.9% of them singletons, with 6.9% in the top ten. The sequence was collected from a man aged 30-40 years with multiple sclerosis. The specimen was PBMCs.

This chain's CDR3 is CASSLGVAGTGNYEQYF. The CDR3 bases are TGTGCCAGCAGCTTAGGGGTGGCGGGGACAGGGAACTACGAGCAGTACTTC. The chain has TRBV7-2 and TRBJ2-7; 9 bases fit TRBD1. The CDR3 is 17 amino acids. Losses at the gene ends were 1 base for V and 3 bases for J; bases not matched to a gene: 10. In germline, CDR1 is SGHTA, CDR2 FQGNSA.